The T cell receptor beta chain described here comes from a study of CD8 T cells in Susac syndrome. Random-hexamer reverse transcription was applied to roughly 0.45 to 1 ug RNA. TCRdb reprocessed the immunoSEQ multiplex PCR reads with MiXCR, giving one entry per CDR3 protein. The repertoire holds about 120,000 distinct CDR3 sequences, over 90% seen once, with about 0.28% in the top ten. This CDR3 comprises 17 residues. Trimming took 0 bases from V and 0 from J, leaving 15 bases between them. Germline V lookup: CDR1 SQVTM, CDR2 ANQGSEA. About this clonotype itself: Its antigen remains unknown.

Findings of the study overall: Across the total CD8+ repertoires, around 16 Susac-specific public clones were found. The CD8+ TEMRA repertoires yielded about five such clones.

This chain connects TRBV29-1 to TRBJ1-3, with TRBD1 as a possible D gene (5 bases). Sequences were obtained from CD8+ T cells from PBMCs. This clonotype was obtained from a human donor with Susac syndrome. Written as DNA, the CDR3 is TGCAGCGTTGAAGAGGGGACCCTGAAGGACTCTGGAAACACCATATATTTT. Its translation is CSVEEGTLKDSGNTIYF. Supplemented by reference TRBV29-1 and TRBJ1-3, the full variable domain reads SAVISQKPSRDICQRGTSLTIQCQVDSQVTMMFWYRQQPGQSLTLIATANQGSEATYESGFVIDKFPISRPNLTFSTLTVSNMSPEDSSIYLCSVEEGTLKDSGNTIYFGEGSWLTVV.